Shown below are 6 T cell receptor beta chains from a single sample sequenced in a study of radiotherapy plus CTLA-4 blockade in lung cancer (dated by TCRdb to 2017 to 2018). Libraries were built with the immunoSEQ multiplex PCR assay. The table was pulled from immuneACCESS by TCRdb, which kept in-frame rearrangements only. Such tables lose some clones; where checked, under half of the loss comes from unresolved V genes, and the rest has no known cause. This sample comprises around 70,000 clones, more than 70% of them detected only once. The ten largest clones take up 16% of the sample. The sample was peripheral blood, taken from a patient treated with radiotherapy plus ipilimumab. All receptors come from a human donor with non-small cell lung cancer whose response to radiotherapy plus ipilimumab could not be evaluated. Some clones in this sample may be carry-over from other donors' samples.

CDR3 in DNA: TGTGCCAGCAGTGCACAGGGGAAATCACCCCTCCACTTT. Amino acids: CASSAQGKSPLHF. The chain employs TRBV6-4 and TRBJ1-6; 7 bases are shared with TRBD1. The CDR3 consists of 13 residues. Germline assignment: CDR1 MRHNA and CDR2 SNTAGT. V lost 4 bases and J lost 10; bases outside the gene matches: 4.

This sequence joins TRBV10-3 and TRBJ2-7, with 8 bases matching TRBD2. The CDR3 runs 14 residues. After removal of 4 bases from V and 0 bases from J, the junction contained 2 bases not matched to a gene. Germline-derived CDR1 and CDR2 are ENHRY and SYGVKD. The CDR3 nucleotides read TGTGCCATCAGTGGACTAGCGAACTCCTACGAGCAGTACTTC. This gives the protein CAISGLANSYEQYF.

The chain joins TRBV6-1 to TRBJ2-1, with 16 bases matching TRBD2. The V gene's germline CDR1 is MNHNS and CDR2 SASEGT. CDR3 length: 18 residues. J gave up 2 bases and V 4 bases, and 5 bases lay outside the gene matches. The CDR3 DNA is TGTGCCAGCAGTGTGGGACTAGCGGGGGGGCTGGCCTACAATGAGCAGTTCTTC. It translates to CASSVGLAGGLAYNEQFF.

This clone has just a few counts. V usage is TRBV4-1 and J usage is TRBJ1-5; D ambiguous. Germline-derived CDR1 and CDR2 are MGHRA and YSYEKL. The CDR3 consists of 16 residues. Trimming took 1 base from V and 5 from J, leaving 15 bases between them. This chain's CDR3 is CASSQGLWEGDQPQHF. CDR3 sequence (DNA): TGCGCCAGCAGCCAAGGGCTCTGGGAGGGAGATCAGCCCCAGCATTTT.

This clone has just a few counts. J is TRBJ1-4 and V is TRBV28; D is possibly TRBD1 (6 bases). V was clipped by 2 bases and J by 4 bases, with 8 bases between them. This CDR3 spans 14 amino acids. Per the germline V gene, CDR1 is MDHEN and CDR2 is SYDVKM. The DNA for the CDR3 is TGTGCCAGCAGTTTAATAGGGGGTAATGAAAAACTGTTTTTT. Its translation is CASSLIGGNEKLFF.

The V call is TRBV7-6, the J call TRBJ2-2, with 7 bases fitting TRBD1. The germline CDR1 and CDR2 sequences are SGHVS and FNYEAQ. V shed 1 base and J 4 bases; nucleotides not matched to a gene: 15. CDR3 length: 19 amino acids. CDR3 DNA: TGTGCCAGCAGCTTAGGCTACATAGGGGGCAATGGTCGCACCGGGGAGCTGTTTTTT. It codes for CASSLGYIGGNGRTGELFF.